These T cell receptor beta chains were read from a single sample in a study of T cell responses to AZD1222 COVID-19 vaccine. Generated by immunoSEQ multiplex PCR, the TCRdb table keeps only in-frame clones and is missing some. The sample holds 140,000 to 150,000 clones, 92% seen once. Sample: peripheral blood, taken on day 0 of AZD1222 vaccination. These receptors were collected from an adult in good health. The CDR3 runs from the conserved cysteine through the conserved F or W. A D gene is named only where the DNA matches it firmly. Size is omitted from some rows. Given values are once, few, many or a class for expanded clones.

.	.	TRBV5-1	TRBJ1-4	17	CASSLAGSSATNEKLFF	TGCGCCAGCAGCTTGGCCGGGAGTTCTGCAACTAATGAAAAACTGTTTTTT
.	.	TRBV27	TRBJ2-2	13	CASGFRNTGELFF	TGTGCCAGCGGGTTCAGAAACACCGGGGAGCTGTTTTTT
.	TRBD2	TRBV28	TRBJ2-1	17	CASSHLGLAGGTRGQFF	TGTGCCAGCAGCCACCTCGGACTAGCGGGAGGGACCCGGGGGCAGTTCTTC
.	.	TRBV6-1	TRBJ2-3	12	CASSEASGTQYF	TGTGCCAGCAGTGAAGCGTCTGGTACGCAGTATTTT
.	TRBD2	TRBV28	TRBJ2-7	14	CASRAGGAFYEQYF	TGTGCCAGCAGAGCCGGGGGGGCCTTCTACGAGCAGTACTTC
.	TRBD1	TRBV27	TRBJ1-4	17	CASSFRGDRGSDEKLFF	TGTGCCAGCAGCTTTAGGGGGGACAGGGGATCCGATGAAAAACTGTTTTTT
.	.	TRBV13	TRBJ2-1	14	CASSYIGRENEQFF	TGTGCCAGCAGCTATATCGGGCGAGAGAACGAGCAGTTCTTC
.	.	TRBV28	TRBJ1-2	13	CASSLWADGGYTF	TGTGCCAGCAGTTTGTGGGCTGACGGGGGCTACACCTTC
.	TRBD1	TRBV6-1	TRBJ1-2	16	CASSEGGQRLNYGYTF	TGTGCCAGCAGTGAAGGGGGACAGAGATTGAACTATGGCTACACCTTC
.	TRBD1	TRBV2	TRBJ2-1	15	CASSPTGDLYNEQFF	TGTGCCAGCAGTCCAACAGGGGACCTATACAATGAGCAGTTCTTC
.	.	TRBV6-5	TRBJ2-2	13	CASKGGITGELFF	TGTGCCAGCAAAGGGGGGATCACCGGGGAGCTGTTTTTT
.	TRBD2	TRBV27	TRBJ2-1	20	CASSVGLAGGFFSSYNEQFF	TGTGCCAGCAGTGTCGGACTAGCGGGAGGATTTTTTAGCTCCTACAATGAGCAGTTCTTC
.	.	TRBV2	TRBJ1-2	14	CASSEVGNDYGYTF	TGTGCCAGCAGTGAGGTGGGAAACGACTATGGCTACACCTTC
.	.	TRBV19	TRBJ1-5	13	CASSVYMDQPQHF	TGTGCCAGTAGTGTCTACATGGATCAGCCCCAGCATTTT
.	.	TRBV4-1	TRBJ1-5	17	CASSQSWPKTGNQPQHF	TGCGCCAGCAGCCAAAGTTGGCCCAAAACAGGGAATCAGCCCCAGCATTTT
.	.	TRBV18	TRBJ2-6	15	CASSPPGRGANVLTF	TGTGCCAGCTCACCACCCGGGCGTGGGGCCAACGTCCTGACTTTC
.	TRBD2	TRBV29-1	TRBJ2-1	14	CSVAGLADYNEQFF	TGCAGCGTTGCTGGACTAGCGGATTACAATGAGCAGTTCTTC
.	.	TRBV5-1	TRBJ2-3	14	CASSFGQVTDTQYF	TGCGCCAGCAGCTTCGGGCAGGTCACAGATACGCAGTATTTT
.	.	TRBV5-1	TRBJ2-7	14	CASRVDADSYEQYF	TGCGCCAGCAGGGTGGATGCAGATTCCTACGAGCAGTACTTC
.	.	TRBV12-3/TRBV12-4	TRBJ1-5	12	CASSLVGGRQHF	TGTGCCAGCAGTTTAGTAGGCGGACGGCAGCATTTT
.	.	TRBV19	TRBJ1-5	13	CASSIGANQPQHF	TGTGCCAGTAGTATAGGGGCCAATCAGCCCCAGCATTTT
once	.	TRBV28	TRBJ2-1	11	CASSSYNEQFF	TGTGCCAGCAGCAGTTACAATGAGCAGTTCTTC
.	TRBD1	TRBV15	TRBJ2-5	14	CATKGAPPQETQYF	TGTGCCACCAAGGGGGCCCCCCCACAAGAGACCCAGTACTTC
.	TRBD1	TRBV7-2	TRBJ1-2	18	CASSLVPPGTGGVDGYTF	TGTGCCAGCAGCTTAGTACCCCCCGGGACAGGGGGCGTAGATGGCTACACCTTC
.	TRBD1	TRBV6-5	TRBJ1-1	14	CASENRGLYTEAFF	TGTGCCAGTGAAAACAGGGGGCTGTACACTGAAGCTTTCTTT
.	.	TRBV28	TRBJ2-1	13	CASSPVTYNEQFF	TGTGCCAGCAGTCCGGTCACGTACAATGAGCAGTTCTTC
.	.	TRBV2	TRBJ2-7	14	CASSDSGLRGEQYF	TGTGCCAGCAGTGATAGCGGCCTGCGGGGTGAGCAGTACTTC
.	.	TRBV10-3	TRBJ1-1	14	CAISESTGSTEAFF	TGTGCCATCAGTGAGTCAACAGGGAGCACTGAAGCTTTCTTT
.	.	TRBV14	TRBJ2-6	18	CASSQDPQVSSGANVLTF	TGTGCCAGCAGCCAAGATCCCCAGGTGAGTTCTGGGGCCAACGTCCTGACTTTC
.	TRBD1	TRBV7-3	TRBJ1-1	16	CASSDRDRGLGTEAFF	TGTGCCAGCAGCGACCGGGACAGGGGTTTGGGGACTGAAGCTTTCTTT
.	.	TRBV30	TRBJ1-2	15	CAWNMGSRRIYGYTF	TGTGCCTGGAATATGGGATCAAGGAGGATTTATGGCTACACCTTC
.	.	TRBV7-9	TRBJ2-3	14	CASSPRRSTDTQYF	TGTGCCAGCAGCCCTCGTCGAAGCACAGATACGCAGTATTTT
.	.	TRBV3-1/TRBV3-2	TRBJ1-3	14	CASSQDWAGNTIYF	TGTGCCAGCAGCCAGGACTGGGCTGGAAACACCATATATTTT
.	.	TRBV29-1	TRBJ1-2	13	CSVRSSGVYGYTF	TGCAGCGTTCGGAGCTCGGGGGTATATGGCTACACCTTC
.	.	TRBV28	TRBJ2-2	17	CASSLTIGQPHTGELFF	TGTGCCAGCAGTTTAACTATAGGACAGCCTCACACCGGGGAGCTGTTTTTT
.	.	TRBV27	TRBJ2-2	14	CASSLVALTGELFF	TGTGCCAGCAGTTTAGTAGCGTTGACCGGGGAGCTGTTTTTT
.	TRBD2	TRBV24-1	TRBJ2-2	16	CATSDLREGRTGELFF	TGTGCCACCAGTGATCTCAGGGAGGGTAGGACCGGGGAGCTGTTTTTT
.	.	TRBV7-2	TRBJ2-1	15	CASRTSRGSYNEQFF	TGTGCCAGCAGGACCTCAAGGGGCTCCTACAATGAGCAGTTCTTC
.	.	TRBV6-5	TRBJ1-2	14	CASFGPSRDRGYTF	TGTGCCAGCTTCGGACCATCCCGGGACCGGGGCTACACCTTC
.	.	TRBV19	TRBJ2-1	15	CASSIEPTTYNEQFF	TGTGCCAGTAGTATAGAGCCGACAACATACAATGAGCAGTTCTTC
.	TRBD1	TRBV5-1	TRBJ2-3	15	CASSFGLGGADTQYF	TGCGCCAGCAGCTTTGGTTTAGGGGGCGCAGATACGCAGTATTTT
.	.	TRBV20-1	TRBJ2-7	11	CSARSPLEQYF	TGCAGTGCTAGGTCCCCTCTTGAGCAGTACTTC
.	TRBD1	TRBV6-5	TRBJ1-1	15	CASKKYTGARTEAFF	TGTGCCAGCAAAAAATACACAGGGGCCCGGACTGAAGCTTTCTTT
.	.	TRBV11-2	TRBJ2-2	13	CASSRLGSGELFF	TGTGCCAGCAGCAGGCTCGGGTCCGGGGAGCTGTTTTTT
.	TRBD1	TRBV4-1	TRBJ1-1	15	CASSRSTGLNTEAFF	TGCGCCAGCAGCCGGTCGACAGGGCTGAACACTGAAGCTTTCTTT
.	TRBD2	TRBV7-2	TRBJ2-7	14	CASSREGFRDEQYF	TGTGCCAGCTCCAGGGAGGGATTTAGGGACGAGCAGTACTTC
.	.	TRBV29-1	TRBJ1-3	13	CSVTGGSEDTIYF	TGCAGCGTTACGGGGGGATCAGAAGACACCATATATTTT
.	.	TRBV11-1	TRBJ1-1	13	CASSQGRNTEAFF	TGTGCCAGCAGCCAGGGGCGGAACACTGAAGCTTTCTTT
.	TRBD2	TRBV5-5	TRBJ2-7	17	CASSFKLETSGSYEQYF	TGTGCCAGCAGCTTTAAATTGGAAACTAGCGGGAGCTACGAGCAGTACTTC
few	.	TRBV6-5	TRBJ1-6	14	CASSYSKANSPLHF	TGTGCCAGCAGTTACTCGAAGGCCAATTCACCCCTCCACTTT
.	.	TRBV5-5	TRBJ1-2	14	CASSLDLLTTGYTF	TGTGCCAGCAGCTTGGATCTGTTAACCACTGGCTACACCTTC
.	.	TRBV5-5	TRBJ1-4	15	CASSSTPYANEKLFF	TGTGCCAGCAGCTCTACACCCTACGCTAATGAAAAACTGTTTTTT